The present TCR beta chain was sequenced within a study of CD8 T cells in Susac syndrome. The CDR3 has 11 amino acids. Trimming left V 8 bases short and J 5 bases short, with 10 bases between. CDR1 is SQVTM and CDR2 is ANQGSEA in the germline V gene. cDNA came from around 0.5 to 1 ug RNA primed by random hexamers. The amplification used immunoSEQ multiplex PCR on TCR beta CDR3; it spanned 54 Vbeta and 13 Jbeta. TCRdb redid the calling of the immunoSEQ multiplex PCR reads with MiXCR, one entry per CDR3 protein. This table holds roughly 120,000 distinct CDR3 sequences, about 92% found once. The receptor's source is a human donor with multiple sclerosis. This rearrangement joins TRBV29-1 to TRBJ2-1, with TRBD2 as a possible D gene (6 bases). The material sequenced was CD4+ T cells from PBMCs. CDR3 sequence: CSIWGDNEQFF. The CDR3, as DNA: TGCAGCATCTGGGGGGACAATGAGCAGTTCTTC.